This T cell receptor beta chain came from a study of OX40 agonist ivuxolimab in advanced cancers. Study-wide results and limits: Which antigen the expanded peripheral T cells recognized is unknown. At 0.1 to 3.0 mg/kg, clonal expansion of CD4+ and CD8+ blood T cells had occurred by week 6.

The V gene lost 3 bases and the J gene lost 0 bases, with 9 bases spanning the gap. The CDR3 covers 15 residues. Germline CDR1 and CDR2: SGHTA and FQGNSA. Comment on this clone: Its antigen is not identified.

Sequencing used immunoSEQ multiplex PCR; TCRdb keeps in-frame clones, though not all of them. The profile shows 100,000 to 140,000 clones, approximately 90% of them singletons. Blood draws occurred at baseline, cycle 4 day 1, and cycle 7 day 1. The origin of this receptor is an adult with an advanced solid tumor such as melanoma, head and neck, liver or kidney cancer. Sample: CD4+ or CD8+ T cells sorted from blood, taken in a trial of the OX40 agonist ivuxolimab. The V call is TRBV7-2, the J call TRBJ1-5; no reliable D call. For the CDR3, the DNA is TGTGCCAGCAGCTTGCTGGAACATAGCAATCAGCCCCAGCATTTT. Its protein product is CASSLLEHSNQPQHF.